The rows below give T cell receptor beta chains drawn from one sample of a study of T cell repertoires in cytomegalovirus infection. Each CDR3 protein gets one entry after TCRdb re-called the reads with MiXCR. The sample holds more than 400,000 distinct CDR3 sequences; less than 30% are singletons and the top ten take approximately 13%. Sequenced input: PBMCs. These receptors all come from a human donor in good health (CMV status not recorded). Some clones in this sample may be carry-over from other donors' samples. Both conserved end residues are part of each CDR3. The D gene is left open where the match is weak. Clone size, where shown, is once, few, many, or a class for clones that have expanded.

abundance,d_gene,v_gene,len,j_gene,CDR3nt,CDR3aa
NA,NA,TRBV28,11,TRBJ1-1,TGTGCCAGCAGCCCCTCCAGGGGAGCTTTCTTT,CASSPSRGAFF
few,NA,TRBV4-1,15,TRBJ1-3,TGCGCCAGCAGCCAAGTACTTAACTCTGGAAACACCATATATTTT,CASSQVLNSGNTIYF
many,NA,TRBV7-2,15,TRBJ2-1,TGTGCCAGCAGTTCCAACAGGGATACCTACAATGAGCAGTTCTTC,CASSSNRDTYNEQFF
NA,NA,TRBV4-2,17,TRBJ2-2,TGTGCCAGCAGCCAAGCGACCGGGACGGGAAACACCGGGGAGCTGTTTTTT,CASSQATGTGNTGELFF
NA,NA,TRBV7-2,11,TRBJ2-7,TGTGCCAGCAGCGGTTGGGACGAGCAGTACTTC,CASSGWDEQYF
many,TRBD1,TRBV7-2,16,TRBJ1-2,TGTGCCAGCAACTCTTATCGGGGACAGGGAGGCTATGGCTACACCTTC,CASNSYRGQGGYGYTF
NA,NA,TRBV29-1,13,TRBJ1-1,TGCAGCGTTGAAAGACAGGAGGGCACTGAAGCTTTCTTT,CSVERQEGTEAFF
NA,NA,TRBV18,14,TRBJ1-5,TGTGCCAGCTCACCAGCAGGGGCCGATCAGCCCCAGCATTTT,CASSPAGADQPQHF
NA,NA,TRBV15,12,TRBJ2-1,TGTGCCACCAGCAGAGACAGGGTAGGGCAGTTCTTC,CATSRDRVGQFF
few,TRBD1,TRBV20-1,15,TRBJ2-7,TGCAGTGCTAGAGGTACCCTGACAGGGGTCTACGAGCAGTACTTC,CSARGTLTGVYEQYF
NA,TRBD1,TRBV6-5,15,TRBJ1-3,TGTGCCAGCAGTATAGGACAGGGGGGAGGAAACACCATATATTTT,CASSIGQGGGNTIYF
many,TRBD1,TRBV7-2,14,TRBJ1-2,TGTGCCAGCAGGGGGACAGGGGGCGGCTATGGCTACACCTTC,CASRGTGGGYGYTF
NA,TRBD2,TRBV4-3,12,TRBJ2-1,TGCGCCAGCAGCCAAGATGAGCGGGAGGCCCTTTTC,CASSQDEREALF
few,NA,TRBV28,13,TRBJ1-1,TGTGCCAGCAGTCCCGCGCGTGCCACTGAAGCTTTCTTT,CASSPARATEAFF
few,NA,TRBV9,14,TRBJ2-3,TGTGCCAGCAAGGCGGGACTTATCACAGATACGCAGTATTTT,CASKAGLITDTQYF
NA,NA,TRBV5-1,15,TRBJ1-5,TGCGCCAGCAGCTTGGAAGGGAATATTGGACAGCCCCAGCATTTT,CASSLEGNIGQPQHF
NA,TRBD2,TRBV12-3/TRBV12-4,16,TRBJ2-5,TGTGCCAGCAGTTTAGATCCCGCTAGCGGCCAAGAGACCCAGTACTTC,CASSLDPASGQETQYF
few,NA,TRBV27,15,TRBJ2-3,TGTGCCAGCAGTTTAATGGGGCCACAGGCCATCTCGCAGTATTTT,CASSLMGPQAISQYF
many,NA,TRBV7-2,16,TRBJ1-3,TGTGCCAGCAGCTTAATCGGGCCAGGCTCTGGAAACACCATATATTTT,CASSLIGPGSGNTIYF
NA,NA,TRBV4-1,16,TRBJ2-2,TGCGCCAGCAGCCCCCGGGGTACCCCGAACACCGGGGAGCTGTTTTTT,CASSPRGTPNTGELFF
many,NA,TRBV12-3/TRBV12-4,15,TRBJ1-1,TGTGCCAGCAGTTTAGATGCAGGCTCGAACACTGAAGCTTTCTTT,CASSLDAGSNTEAFF
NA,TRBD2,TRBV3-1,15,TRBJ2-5,TGTGCCAGCAGCCAAGATCGGGAGGCCTGGGGGACCCAGTACTTC,CASSQDREAWGTQYF